These 22 T cell receptor beta chains originate from one sample sequenced in a study of cytomegalovirus exposure and HLA in healthy donors. Here immunoSEQ multiplex PCR was the method, and the copy in TCRdb shows in-frame clones only, minus some. The data contain around 130,000 clones, roughly 90% of them singletons. The material sequenced was PBMCs. The receptors come from a man aged 30 to 39 in good health and CMV-seronegative.

There are a few counts of this clone. The rearrangement joins TRBV5-1 to TRBJ1-6; 8 bases align to TRBD1. The length of the CDR3 is 17 residues. Germline V gene data show CDR1 as SGHRS and CDR2 as YFSETQ. The V segment lost 0 bases and the J segment 6 bases; nucleotides outside the gene matches: 8. CDR3: CASSLAGQGAINSPLHF. The CDR3 nucleotides are TGCGCCAGCAGCTTGGCGGGCCAGGGGGCTATTAATTCACCCCTCCACTTT.

The CDR3 loop reads CASSPSNTEAFF. The CDR3 region has the DNA TGTGCCAGCAGCCCATCAAACACTGAAGCTTTCTTT. The chain joins TRBV7-9 to TRBJ1-1, with D uncertain. Germline-derived CDR1 and CDR2 are SEHNR and FQNEAQ (reference sequence). This CDR3 has 12 residues. With 5 bases removed from V and 2 bases from J, the gap between germline ends came to 6 bases.

V and J are TRBV28 and TRBJ2-1; 8 bases fit TRBD2. The CDR3 is made up of 14 amino acids. Trimming removed 2 bases from V and 9 bases from J; junction bases left unmatched: 6. Germline CDR1 and CDR2: MDHEN and SYDVKM. CDR3 protein: CASSLAGGRREQFF. Written as DNA, the CDR3 is TGTGCCAGCAGTTTAGCGGGGGGCAGGCGTGAGCAGTTCTTC.

The rearrangement links TRBV7-9 to TRBJ1-2; 11 bases align to TRBD1. This CDR3 region has 13 residues. The V gene's germline CDR1 is SEHNR and CDR2 FQNEAQ (reference sequence). V was pared by 1 base and J by 8 bases, with 0 bases of the junction left unmatched. DNA for the CDR3: TGTGCCAGCAGCTTAGGGACAGGGGGCGGCTACACCTTC. The encoded protein is CASSLGTGGGYTF.

The V and J genes are TRBV6-5 and TRBJ2-7; 7 bases fit TRBD1. From germline, CDR1 is MNHEY and CDR2 SVGAGI. The CDR3 has 15 residues. V gave up 2 bases and J gave up 2 bases; unmatched junction bases: 6. The CDR3, as DNA: TGTGCCAGCAGTTACCTAGGACAGGAACCCTACGAGCAGTACTTC. Its protein product is CASSYLGQEPYEQYF.

This chain connects TRBV19 to TRBJ1-1; 9 bases line up with TRBD1. There are 13 residues in the CDR3. V shed 9 bases, J shed 2 bases, and the junction held 4 bases outside the gene matches. Germline V CDR1 and CDR2: LNHDA, SQIVND (reference sequence). The CDR3 region is CASLTGGNTEAFF. For the CDR3, the DNA is TGTGCCAGCCTGACAGGGGGTAACACTGAAGCTTTCTTT.

In this sample, this clone turned up once. The V and J genes are TRBV19 and TRBJ2-7, with D perhaps matching TRBD2 (5 bases). CDR1 LNHDA and CDR2 SQIVND come from the germline V gene (reference sequence). The CDR3 runs to 11 residues. Between the trimmed V and J ends, which lost 5 bases and 3 bases, there was a span of 5 bases. This CDR3 reads CASSEGYEQYF. The CDR3 coding sequence is TGTGCCAGTAGTGAGGGCTACGAGCAGTACTTC.

The genes are TRBV7-3 and TRBJ2-7; 8 nucleotides agree with TRBD2. This CDR3 has 14 amino acids. V trimming: 2 bases; J trimming: 1 base; junction bases outside the gene matches: 1. CDR1 SGHTA and CDR2 FQGTGA come from the germline V gene. This CDR3 reads CASSLAGGSYEQYF. The CDR3 bases are TGTGCCAGCAGCTTAGCGGGGGGTTCCTACGAGCAGTACTTC.

The chain joins TRBV5-1 to TRBJ1-1; possible D gene TRBD1, 6 bases. The germline CDR1 and CDR2 sequences are SGHRS and YFSETQ. The CDR3 is 15 amino acids. V lost 4 bases to trimming and J lost 2 bases, with 15 bases between them. The CDR3 is CASSRTDLLNTEAFF. The CDR3 DNA is TGCGCCAGCAGCCGGACAGATCTACTTAACACTGAAGCTTTCTTT.

The CDR3 protein is CASSLDRNTEAFF. CDR3 sequence (DNA): TGTGCCAGCAGCTTGGACAGAAACACTGAAGCTTTCTTT. The chain carries TRBV7-7 and TRBJ1-1, with D possibly matching TRBD1 (6 bases). CDR1 and CDR2 (germline): SSHAT, FNYEAQ (reference sequence). Trimming shortened V by 3 bases and J by 2 bases, and 7 bases separated the two germline ends. The CDR3 is made up of 13 amino acids.

The chain employs TRBV20-1 and TRBJ2-1; D call uncertain. Deletions cut 6 bases from V and 2 bases from J, with 5 bases between. The CDR3 loop spans 11 amino acids. Germline-derived CDR1 and CDR2 are DFQATT and SNEGSKA (reference sequence). CDR3 DNA: TGCAGTGCGGGCCCCTACAATGAGCAGTTCTTC. Encoded protein: CSAGPYNEQFF.

V is TRBV27 and J is TRBJ2-6; tentatively, D is TRBD1 (6 bases). Germline CDR1 and CDR2: MNHEY and SMNVEV (reference sequence). This CDR3 has 14 residues. V was trimmed by 9 bases and J by 0 bases, leaving 9 bases between them. The CDR3 is CASRQDSGANVLTF. CDR3 DNA: TGTGCCAGTCGACAGGACTCTGGGGCCAACGTCCTGACTTTC.

V is TRBV6-1 and J is TRBJ2-7, with 7 bases lining up with TRBD1. Germline CDR1 and CDR2: MNHNS and SASEGT. The ends lost 6 bases at V and 4 bases at J; junction bases unmatched: 6. The CDR3 is made up of 13 amino acids. In DNA form, the CDR3 reads TGTGCCAGCAGACAGGGGTGGGATTACGAGCAGTACTTC. It codes for CASRQGWDYEQYF.

The chain has TRBV6-5 and TRBJ1-5; 8 nucleotides line up with TRBD1. Germline V gives CDR1 MNHEY, CDR2 SVGAGI. The CDR3 covers 15 residues. The trim removed 6 bases at V and 4 bases at J, leaving 8 bases unmatched. The CDR3 bases are TGTGCCAGCAGCGTAGGTAGGACAGGGAATCAGCCCCAGCATTTT. Its translation: CASSVGRTGNQPQHF.

CDR3 sequence (DNA): TGTGCCAGCAGCCCGCCGGGATCAAATGAAAAACTGTTTTTT. Protein: CASSPPGSNEKLFF. The chain combines TRBV13 with TRBJ1-4; no firm D call. The germline V and J ends were trimmed by 5 bases and 5 bases, with 12 bases remaining between them. The CDR3 has 14 residues. Germline CDR1 is PRHDT and CDR2 is FYEKMQ (reference sequence).

This clone is a singleton in its sample. The CDR3 loop reads CAISGTSSNQPQHF. The CDR3 region has the DNA TGTGCCATCAGCGGGACAAGTAGCAATCAGCCCCAGCATTTT. The rearrangement links TRBV10-3 to TRBJ1-5; D possibly corresponds to TRBD1 (6 bases). Trimming took 6 bases from V and 0 from J, leaving 9 bases between them. Germline-derived CDR1 and CDR2 are ENHRY and SYGVKD. The CDR3 is 14 residues long.

The CDR3 DNA reads TGTGCCAGTAGCCTGACTGGACTGGGGAACACTGAAGCTTTCTTT. Translated, it gives CASSLTGLGNTEAFF. The genes are TRBV19 and TRBJ1-1; D is unclear. The CDR3 length is 15 residues. Germline CDR1 LNHDA, CDR2 SQIVND (reference sequence). With 6 bases removed from V and 1 base from J, the gap between germline ends came to 15 bases.

This chain connects TRBV19 to TRBJ1-4; TRBD1 matches at 9 bases. The CDR3 is 15 residues long. The junction had 8 bases not matched to a gene; V was cut back by 8 bases and J by 4 bases. Germline CDR1 LNHDA, CDR2 SQIVND (reference sequence). This chain's CDR3 is CASRTGALSNEKLFF. The CDR3 DNA sequence: TGTGCCAGTCGGACAGGGGCCCTAAGTAATGAAAAACTGTTTTTT.

This clone appeared once. V gene TRBV11-2 combines with J gene TRBJ2-5; D is undetermined. The CDR3 loop spans 13 amino acids. Trimming cost V 3 bases and J 2 bases, with 7 bases left between them. In germline, CDR1 is SGHAT, CDR2 FQNNGV. CDR3 sequence: CASSFGRQETQYF. As DNA, the CDR3 is TGTGCCAGCAGCTTCGGCAGGCAAGAGACCCAGTACTTC.

The chain has TRBV7-8 and TRBJ2-7; possibly TRBD1 for D (5 bases). The germline V gene has CDR1 SGHVS and CDR2 FQNEAQ. Trimming removed 2 bases at V and 5 bases at J, with 19 bases between. The CDR3 is 16 residues long. CDR3: CASSLTGSRAVHEQYF. For the CDR3, the DNA is TGTGCCAGCAGCTTAACGGGTTCCAGGGCGGTCCACGAGCAGTACTTC.

V is TRBV7-2 and J is TRBJ1-5, with 7 bases matching TRBD1. With V trimmed by 2 bases and J by 6 bases, 7 bases remained unmatched. The CDR3 loop spans 15 amino acids. Germline lookup yields CDR1 SGHTA and CDR2 FQGNSA. The CDR3 loop is CASSLNRGPSQPQHF. The CDR3 DNA reads as TGTGCCAGCAGCTTAAACAGGGGTCCCTCTCAGCCCCAGCATTTT.

V usage is TRBV7-9 and J usage is TRBJ2-1, with 9 bases lining up with TRBD1. The CDR3 sequence is 15 residues long. The germline gives CDR1 SEHNR, CDR2 FQNEAQ (reference sequence). V dropped 5 bases and J dropped 8; count of bases not matched to a gene: 10. CDR3 in DNA: TGTGCCAGCAGCCCCATGACAGGGGGTGAGGATGAGCAGTTCTTC. Residues: CASSPMTGGEDEQFF.